The following is a TCR beta chain sequence with its context. Its antigen is not identified. The CDR3 has 16 amino acids. V lost 4 bases to trimming and J lost 6 bases, with 21 bases between them. CDR1 is SGDLS and CDR2 is YYNGEE in the germline V gene. Before the COVID-19 pandemic, during about 2011-2019, CD4+ T cells were taken from unexposed donors. CD4+ T cells were isolated from the cells after around 10 days of culture. Cells permitting, SARS-CoV-2 S/N and four cold-coronavirus spikes were tested on unexposed-donor CD4+ T cells. Each well had roughly 2.2 million PBMCs in about 5% human AB serum with IL-2. This sample is part of a study of CD4 T cells in relation to SARS-CoV-2 and coronaviruses. Study-level points and caveats: Approximately 65% of donors had memory CD4+ clonotypes crossrecognizing SARS-CoV-2 and common cold coronavirus spike.

Sequenced by immunoSEQ multiplex PCR; TCRdb stores in-frame clones only, minus some. This sample has about 25,000 clones, with 65% to 80% found just once. This TCR was recovered from a human donor in good health. J is TRBJ2-3 and V is TRBV9; either TRBD1 or TRBD2 may fit D (6 bases each). Material for sequencing was CD4+ T cells from PBMCs, cultured in vitro. The CDR3 reads CASSQWGSGGADTQYF. The CDR3 nucleotides are TGTGCCAGCAGCCAATGGGGGTCCGGGGGCGCGGATACGCAGTATTTT.